This passage covers 15 T cell receptor beta chains from one sample sequenced in a study of blood T cells in healthy people across ages. Through a sample-barcoded 5' primer and a J-beta primer mix, a second PCR was run for roughly 7 to 12 cycles. TCRdb analysed the 5' RACE reads with MiXCR anew, one entry per CDR3 protein. The sample contains 1.4 million or so distinct CDR3 sequences, around 40% of which appear only once. Sequencing was performed on blood. The receptors derive from a woman aged 18-29 years in good health.

In its sample, this clonotype was seen a few times. The J gene is TRBJ2-7, the V gene TRBV29-1; 8 bases are a match to TRBD2. V lost 8 bases to trimming and J lost 3 bases; unmatched junction nucleotides: 18. This CDR3 spans 16 amino acids. Germline V gene lookup returns CDR1 SQVTM and CDR2 ANQGSEA. DNA of the CDR3: TGCAGCATTAGAACTAGCGGCTCCATACACGTCTACGAGCAGTACTTC. Translated: CSIRTSGSIHVYEQYF.

The sample holds a few counts of this clonotype. This chain uses TRBV5-5 with TRBJ2-5, with D unresolved. The CDR3 is 15 amino acids. V lost 0 bases and J lost 2, with 11 bases in between. CDR1 is SGHKS and CDR2 is YYEKEE in the germline V gene (reference sequence). The CDR3 nucleotides are TGTGCCAGCAGCTTGGGCTGGATCCCACAAGAGACCCAGTACTTC. This gives the protein CASSLGWIPQETQYF.

This chain uses TRBV6-1 with TRBJ1-1, with a possible D match to TRBD1 (5 bases). CDR1 and CDR2 from the germline V gene are MNHNS and SASEGT. V lost 0 bases and J 4 bases, leaving 24 bases between the germline ends. The CDR3 contains 19 residues. CDR3 amino acids: CASSEAGQGTRAGTTEAFF. The CDR3 bases are TGTGCCAGCAGTGAAGCCGGCCAAGGAACTAGGGCAGGGACCACTGAAGCTTTCTTT.

In this sample, this clonotype turned up a few times. This chain links TRBV28 with TRBJ1-1; D not certain. V was shortened by 5 bases and J by 8 bases, with 9 bases between the two germline ends. Germline assignment: CDR1 MDHEN and CDR2 SYDVKM. This CDR3 has 11 residues. The CDR3 here is CASSDTCEAFF. CDR3 bases: TGTGCCAGCAGTGATACGTGCGAAGCTTTCTTT.

The rearrangement uses TRBV5-4 and TRBJ2-1; 8 bases fit TRBD1. The CDR3 sequence is 15 residues long. The germline V gene encodes CDR1 SGHNT and CDR2 YYREEE (reference sequence). Losses at the gene ends were 0 bases for V and 5 bases for J; bases not matched to a gene: 4. For the CDR3, the DNA is TGTGCCAGCAGCTTGGACGACAGGGGAAACAATGAGCAGTTCTTC. Translating it yields CASSLDDRGNNEQFF.

This chain links TRBV28 with TRBJ2-1; 8 bases are shared with TRBD2. The DNA end is more similar to TRBJ2-7, so the J call may be wrong. This CDR3 contains 16 residues. Per germline, CDR1 MDHEN and CDR2 SYDVKM. CDR3 loop: CASSTQGGRLINEQYF. CDR3 nucleotide sequence: TGTGCCAGCAGCACGCAAGGCGGGAGGTTAATCAATGAGCAGTACTTC.

The chain carries TRBV12-3 or TRBV12-4 and TRBJ2-4; D possibly corresponds to TRBD2 (5 bases). TRBJ2-5 matches the DNA end more closely, so the J call is doubtful. The CDR3 is 13 amino acids. The CDR3 bases are TGTGCCAGCAGTTTCAATGGGGAGGAGACCCAGTACTTC. Protein sequence: CASSFNGEETQYF.

V usage is TRBV7-3 and J usage is TRBJ1-2; tentative D call: TRBD1 (6 bases). The CDR3 length is 14 residues. Germline V gene lookup returns CDR1 SGHTA and CDR2 FQGTGA. V dropped 0 bases and J dropped 1 base, with 6 bases sitting between them. In DNA, the CDR3 is TGTGCCAGCAGCTTAACGGGACATAACTATGGCTACACCTTC. It translates to CASSLTGHNYGYTF.

This clonotype turned up a few times. V and J are TRBV12-3 or TRBV12-4 and TRBJ2-5; D is unresolved. The V and J ends lost 2 bases and 0 bases respectively, with 10 bases between them. The CDR3 totals 15 residues. The CDR3 spells CASSLLSPYQETQYF. The CDR3 DNA is TGTGCCAGCAGTTTACTTTCTCCGTACCAAGAGACCCAGTACTTC.

This clonotype was seen a handful of times. V is TRBV7-9 and J is TRBJ2-7, with D uncertain. CDR3 length: 13 residues. Germline CDR1 reads SEHNR; CDR2 reads FQNEAQ (reference sequence). The V gene lost 1 base and the J gene lost 6 bases, with 10 bases spanning the gap. The CDR3, as DNA: TGTGCCAGCAGCTTAGAGGGTCCTTTCGAGCAGTACTTC. This sequence encodes CASSLEGPFEQYF.

The gene calls are TRBV9 and TRBJ2-5, with D unclear. CDR1 and CDR2 from the germline V gene are SGDLS and YYNGEE. This CDR3 is built from 15 residues. V was clipped by 0 bases and J by 11 bases, with 20 bases between them. Here the CDR3 DNA reads TGTGCCAGCAGCGTAGCCGCCGGCCACTACAATGAGCAGTACTTC. Protein product: CASSVAAGHYNEQYF.

The rearrangement joins TRBV7-9 to TRBJ2-1, with D perhaps matching TRBD1 (6 bases). V lost 6 bases, J lost 5 bases, and 23 bases lay in between. Germline V gives CDR1 SEHNR, CDR2 FQNEAQ (reference sequence). The CDR3 has 17 residues. The CDR3: CASRHTPGTRGHNEQFF. For the CDR3, the DNA is TGTGCCAGCAGACACACGCCCGGGACACGGGGCCACAATGAGCAGTTCTTC.

This clonotype has only a few counts. The chain has TRBV12-3 or TRBV12-4 and TRBJ2-3; D ambiguous. The CDR3 extends over 15 amino acids. Trimming took 5 bases from V and 0 from J, leaving 12 bases between them. CDR3: CASSPQVTSTDTQYF. CDR3 sequence (DNA): TGTGCCAGCAGTCCCCAGGTGACTAGCACAGATACGCAGTATTTT.

With regard to this clonotype: Mismatch with germline at one junction end may stem from a read error. This sequence joins TRBV6-1 and TRBJ1-2; D is unclear. The germline gives CDR1 MNHNS, CDR2 SASEGT. The CDR3 sequence is 13 residues long. Here the CDR3 DNA reads TGTGCCAGCATTGGCGGCAATAACCATGGCTACACCTTC. It yields the protein CASIGGNNHGYTF.

The CDR3 coding sequence is TGTGCCAGCAGTTACTTTAACACCGGGGAGCTGTTTTTT. As protein: CASSYFNTGELFF. The V and J genes are TRBV6-2 or TRBV6-3 and TRBJ2-2, with unresolved D. The ends were cut back, 1 base at V and 2 bases at J, with 2 bases in the middle. The germline gives CDR1 MNHEY, CDR2 SVGEGT. This CDR3 region has 13 residues.